This TCR beta chain appears in the sequencing data of a study of CD8 T cells in ankylosing spondylitis (dated by TCRdb to the late 2010s). About the study as a whole: T cell receptor beta repertoires were profiled in healthy donors and ankylosing spondylitis patients so that disease-linked TCR variants could be found. In total, the full study cohort was made up of over a hundred healthy donors and approximately 24 ankylosing spondylitis patients. Peripheral blood samples were taken, and synovial fluid was additionally collected from ankylosing spondylitis patients. The full study reports these points: Some motif variants had previously been reported in the synovial fluid and blood of reactive arthritis patients, which suggests shared mechanisms of disease initiation. A TCR beta motif of about 8 highly homologous amino acid variants appeared characteristic of blood from ankylosing spondylitis patients. A CD8+ phenotype was shown by the disease-linked clones, which were found at relatively low frequencies in peripheral blood. According to the report, matched synovial fluid samples from ankylosing spondylitis patients were significantly enriched for the disease-linked clones.

For this clonotype: Its cognate antigen has yet to be identified. Base qualities are missing; no much larger clone stands one base away.

The sequencing machine was an Illumina HiSeq 2500. TCR beta libraries were prepared by quantitative 5'-RACE with molecular barcodes. The authors' analysis ran thus. Disease-linked TCR variants were identified with a new computational method built on a probabilistic model of VDJ rearrangement. The public reads were run again by TCRdb, first through fastp at Q25 and then through MiXCR, and only productive beta chains were kept. Records with the same CDR3 protein are collapsed into one entry carrying the most frequent genes and DNA. These V and J calls rely on TCRdb rather than the paper's analysis. The sample table lists 700,000 to 1,000,000 distinct CDR3 sequences, 12% of them with a count of one. Of the sample, about 0.5% falls within the top ten clones. The CDR3 goes from the cysteine to the phenylalanine over 16 residues. The kept DNA is CDR3 alone, 48 bases in frame from the first base. V and J lose 0 bases and 0 bases, and a span of 12 bases separates them. The germline V gene encodes CDR1 GTSNPN and CDR2 SVGIG (reference sequence).

This clonotype was obtained from a male donor with ankylosing spondylitis. This chain is built from TRBV30 and TRBJ2-1; the D region possibly corresponds to TRBD2 (5 bases align). The sequencing sample was made of blood, either unsorted or a sorted T cell fraction (not recorded which). The sequenced DNA: TGTGCCTGGAGTGTACGTTATGGGAGCTCCTACAATGAGCAGTTCTTC. Translated, this gives CAWSVRYGSSYNEQFF.